The next 22 T cell receptor beta chains were all read from a single sample in a study of tumor T cells in aggressive B-cell lymphoma. This table comes from immunoSEQ multiplex PCR, and its TCRdb copy is limited to in-frame clones, with some not included. The table has roughly 780 clones, roughly 90% seen once; the top ten hold 15% to 20%. The source material was tumor tissue. These receptors originate from an adult with diffuse large B cell lymphoma.

Note on this clone: Additional DNA sequences in this sample encode the identical CDR3. V gene TRBV28 combines with J gene TRBJ2-7; no firm D call. V lost 7 bases to trimming and J lost 5 bases, with 12 bases between them. The CDR3 has 12 amino acids. The germline V gene encodes CDR1 MDHEN and CDR2 SYDVKM. For the CDR3, the DNA is TGTGCCAGCACCCCTGGCGGAAACGAGCAGTACTTC. Translated: CASTPGGNEQYF.

The chain uses TRBV9 and TRBJ2-3, with 7 bases lining up with TRBD2. The CDR3 spans 16 residues. V lost 0 bases and J lost 0; bases outside the gene matches: 4. CDR1 is SGDLS, CDR2 YYNGEE, per germline. As DNA, the CDR3 is TGTGCCAGCAGCGTAGGAGCGGGAACTAGCACAGATACGCAGTATTTT. Residues: CASSVGAGTSTDTQYF.

This clone occurred once. The chain links TRBV4-2 to TRBJ1-5; tentative D call: TRBD1 (5 bases). This CDR3 has 15 amino acids. Trimming pared 4 bases from V and 0 bases from J, leaving 10 bases between. Germline assignment: CDR1 LGHNA and CDR2 YNFKEQ. In DNA form, the CDR3 reads TGTGCCAGCAGCCCAGAGACAGCTAGCAATCAGCCCCAGCATTTT. Protein product: CASSPETASNQPQHF.

The J gene is TRBJ1-2, the V gene TRBV18; possibly TRBD1 for D (5 bases). Trimming removed 4 bases from V and 5 bases from J, with 11 bases in between. Germline loops: CDR1 KGHSH, CDR2 LQKENI. The CDR3 totals 13 residues. CDR3 DNA: TGTGCCAGCTCACTAGACGGGGGGTATGGCTACACCTTC. It is translated as CASSLDGGYGYTF. Together with reference TRBV18 and TRBJ1-2, the CDR3 gives the full variable domain: NAGVMQNPRHLVRRRGQEARLRCSPMKGHSHVYWYRQLPEEGLKFMVYLQKENIIDESGMPKERFSAEFPKEGPSILRIQQVVRGDSAAYFCASSLDGGYGYTFGSGTRLTVV.

In its sample, this clone was seen a few times. An end of the junction differs from the germline gene, which may be a read error. CDR3: CASRLAGTILGETQYF. The CDR3 bases are TGTGCCAGCAGATTAGCGGGGACAATTCTCGGGGAGACCCAGTACTTC. This chain joins TRBV7-2 and TRBJ2-5; TRBD2 agrees at 8 bases. Germline CDR1 reads SGHTA; CDR2 reads FQGNSA. CDR3 size: 16 residues.

Here the CDR3 DNA reads TGTGCCAGTAGTCCACAGGGGAATTACAATGAGCAGTTCTTC. As protein: CASSPQGNYNEQFF. J is TRBJ2-1 and V is TRBV19, with TRBD1 identical over 7 bases. V was pared by 5 bases and J by 4 bases, with 5 bases of the junction left unmatched. The CDR3 contains 14 residues. The V gene's germline CDR1 is LNHDA and CDR2 SQIVND (reference sequence). Drawing the rest from reference TRBV19 and TRBJ2-1, the complete variable domain is DGGITQSPKYLFRKEGQNVTLSCEQNLNHDAMYWYRQDPGQGLRLIYYSQIVNDFQKGDIAEGYSVSREKKESFPLTVTSAQKNPTAFYLCASSPQGNYNEQFFGPGTRLTVL.

The rearrangement joins TRBV14 to TRBJ2-1; 8 bases agree with TRBD2. This CDR3 spans 15 amino acids. Germline values: CDR1 SGHDN, CDR2 FVKESK. The trim removed 0 bases at V and 3 bases at J, leaving 1 base unmatched. The CDR3 region is CASSQDTSGYNEQFF. The CDR3 region has the DNA TGTGCCAGCAGCCAAGATACTAGCGGCTACAATGAGCAGTTCTTC.

CDR3 region: CASSRAGVRLGANVLTF. DNA of the CDR3: TGTGCCAGCAGCCGGGCAGGGGTCCGCTTAGGGGCCAACGTCCTGACTTTC. V usage is TRBV11-2 and J usage is TRBJ2-6; D is perhaps TRBD1 (6 bases). V lost 5 bases to trimming and J lost 4 bases, with 18 bases between them. The CDR3 contains 17 residues. The germline V gene has CDR1 SGHAT and CDR2 FQNNGV.

This clone is a singleton in its sample. J is TRBJ2-2 and V is TRBV7-9; D is undetermined. Trimming pared 1 base from V and 3 bases from J, leaving 9 bases between. This CDR3 contains 15 residues. Looked up from germline, CDR1 is SEHNR and CDR2 is FQNEAQ (reference sequence). CDR3 coding DNA: TGTGCCAGCAGCTTAGTCTCTGTTGACACCGGGGAGCTGTTTTTT. This encodes CASSLVSVDTGELFF.

The chain's CDR3 is CASSVQGSNTEAFF. CDR3 bases: TGTGCCAGCAGCGTACAGGGGTCGAACACTGAAGCTTTCTTT. V is TRBV7-2 and J is TRBJ1-1, with 7 bases fitting TRBD1. CDR1 and CDR2 from the germline V gene are SGHTA and FQGNSA. V lost 5 bases to trimming and J lost 1 base; unmatched junction nucleotides: 4. The CDR3 has 14 amino acids.

The gene calls are TRBV27 and TRBJ2-5; weak D call: TRBD2 (5 bases). V lost 6 bases, J lost 5 bases, and 22 bases lay in between. Per the germline V gene, CDR1 is MNHEY and CDR2 is SMNVEV (reference sequence). CDR3 length: 16 amino acids. This CDR3 is CASSLVGSEPWETQYF. CDR3 sequence (DNA): TGTGCCAGCAGCCTGGTGGGTAGCGAACCTTGGGAGACCCAGTACTTC.

The CDR3 is CSAGLAGGRNEQFF. CDR3 DNA: TGCAGCGCCGGACTAGCGGGGGGACGGAATGAGCAGTTCTTC. The chain carries TRBV29-1 and TRBJ2-1, with 14 bases fitting TRBD2. This CDR3 is 14 amino acids long. Trimming cost V 7 bases and J 7 bases; bases outside gene matches: 6. CDR1 and CDR2 from the germline V gene are SQVTM and ANQGSEA.

The V call is TRBV27, the J call TRBJ2-5; tentative D call: TRBD1 (6 bases). Trimming cost V 3 bases and J 5 bases, with 13 bases left between them. The CDR3 sequence is 14 residues long. CDR1 MNHEY and CDR2 SMNVEV come from the germline V gene (reference sequence). CDR3 protein: CASSFRGVLETQYF. In nucleotides, the CDR3 is TGTGCCAGCAGTTTCAGGGGTGTTTTGGAGACCCAGTACTTC.

Comment on this clone: The junction shows a germline mismatch at one end, possibly a read error. The chain has TRBV4-1 and TRBJ1-6; 9 nucleotides agree with TRBD1. Germline CDR1 and CDR2: MGHRA and YSYEKL. The CDR3 runs to 19 residues. CDR3 region: CASSQYVPRDRELNSSLHF. The CDR3 nucleotides are TGCGCCAGCAGCCAATATGTACCCCGGGACAGGGAGTTGAATTCATCCCTCCACTTT.

This clone was seen just once. This chain uses TRBV19 with TRBJ1-1; D gene uncertain. V lost 8 bases, J lost 5 bases, and 18 bases lay in between. The CDR3 is 14 amino acids. Per the germline V gene, CDR1 is LNHDA and CDR2 is SQIVND (reference sequence). The CDR3 region is CASRESFRGTEAFF. CDR3 coding DNA: TGTGCCAGTCGTGAATCATTCAGAGGGACTGAAGCTTTCTTT.

The rearrangement uses TRBV27 and TRBJ2-3; 11 nucleotides match TRBD2. Trimming at V came to 5 bases and at J to 6 bases, leaving 10 bases not matched to a gene. From germline, CDR1 is MNHEY and CDR2 SMNVEV (reference sequence). The CDR3 has 16 residues. The CDR3 here is CASSSSGRAQFDTQYF. In nucleotides, the CDR3 is TGTGCCAGCAGTAGTAGCGGGAGGGCTCAATTTGATACGCAGTATTTT.

CDR3 protein: CATSSSGRLGEKLFF. For the CDR3, the DNA is TGTGCCACCAGCAGCTCCGGGAGGCTAGGTGAAAAACTGTTTTTT. V is TRBV15 and J is TRBJ1-4, with D uncertain. The CDR3 contains 15 residues. V lost 3 bases, J lost 7 bases, and 15 bases lay in between. Germline V gene lookup returns CDR1 LNHNV and CDR2 YYDKDF (reference sequence).

The chain links TRBV20-1 to TRBJ2-7; TRBD2 is a possible D gene (6 bases). V was pared by 3 bases and J by 4 bases, with 7 bases between. CDR3 size: 11 residues. Per the germline V gene, CDR1 is DFQATT and CDR2 is SNEGSKA (reference sequence). CDR3 in DNA: TGCAGTGCTAGCGGGAGTTACGAGCAGTACTTC. Encoded protein: CSASGSYEQYF.

The V gene is TRBV19, the J gene TRBJ1-4; D may be TRBD1 (5 bases). This CDR3 region has 16 residues. The germline CDR1 and CDR2 sequences are LNHDA and SQIVND (reference sequence). Trimming pared 4 bases from V and 10 bases from J, leaving 22 bases between. CDR3 in amino acids: CASSTPTTAGGRKLFF. The DNA for the CDR3 is TGTGCCAGTAGTACCCCCACCACCGCGGGGGGACGAAAACTGTTTTTT.

The genes are TRBV21-1 and TRBJ1-2. TRBV21-1 is a pseudogene locus. This CDR3 spans 13 amino acids. CDR3 protein: CAKPWRAGYGYTF. CDR3 bases: TGTGCCAAACCCTGGAGGGCAGGCTATGGCTACACCTTC.

J is TRBJ1-1 and V is TRBV28, with D tentatively TRBD1 (5 bases). The CDR3 consists of 15 residues. Germline loops: CDR1 MDHEN, CDR2 SYDVKM. V was shortened by 7 bases and J by 5 bases, with 20 bases between the two germline ends. CDR3 residues: CASTKGGGVWTEAFF. CDR3 coding DNA: TGTGCCAGCACCAAAGGTGGGGGGGTTTGGACTGAAGCTTTCTTT.

The V gene is TRBV18, the J gene TRBJ2-7; TRBD2 matches at 10 bases. V lost 5 bases to trimming and J lost 3 bases; unmatched junction nucleotides: 4. This CDR3 spans 14 amino acids. Germline values: CDR1 KGHSH, CDR2 LQKENI. The CDR3 nucleotides are TGTGCCAGCTCAACTCTAGCGGGAGTCTACGAGCAGTACTTC. Protein: CASSTLAGVYEQYF.